This T cell receptor beta chain was captured by sequencing in a study of T cell clonotyping in hematopoietic cell transplantation. Overall study context: Cytoreduction preceded collection of pretransplant recipient samples. Study-wide results and caveats: Graft donor and pretransplant recipient Inverse Simpson Index values predicted broader posttransplant TCR diversity. Cells were unsorted, so CD4 and CD8 contributions were not separated.

V was clipped by 6 bases and J by 0 bases, with 9 bases between them. This CDR3 has 13 residues. Germline assignment: CDR1 SNHLY and CDR2 FYNNEI. TCRdb's table, derived via immunoSEQ multiplex PCR, lists solely in-frame clones and lacks some. The sample has about 7,400 clones; 88% are singletons. For this clone: Its antigen is as yet unknown.

Time point: recipient sample about 28 days before transplant, after cytoreduction. The chain uses TRBV2 and TRBJ2-7, with a tentative D call TRBD1 (5 bases). Sequencing used peripheral blood mononuclear cells, obtained before stem cell transplant. The source is a man aged 55 to 70 with acute myeloid leukemia. Some clones in this sample may be carry-over from other donors' samples. CDR3 nucleotide sequence: TGTGCCAGCAGGACAGACAGCTCCTACGAGCAGTACTTC. Translation gives CASRTDSSYEQYF.